These T cell receptor beta chains were read from a single sample in a study of early T cells in non-severe SARS-CoV-2 infection. Using its own MiXCR run on the 5' RACE reads, TCRdb lists one record per CDR3 protein. The table lists 99,000 or so distinct CDR3 sequences, around a sixth of them singletons. The source material was whole blood. The receptors shown here come from an adult who was a healthcare worker with PCR-confirmed SARS-CoV-2 infection or an uninfected control (not recorded which). The CDR3 runs from the conserved cysteine through the conserved F or W. A D gene is named only where the DNA matches it firmly. Where a row states a size, it is once, few, many or the class of an expanded clone; other rows omit it.

D: TRBD2; size: few; V: TRBV6-5; J: TRBJ2-3; CDR3: CASSLGLAGYLDF; DNA: TGTGCCAGCAGCCTCGGACTAGCGGGGTACCTAGATTTT
D: NA; size: NA; V: TRBV4-3; J: TRBJ2-7; CDR3: CASSQGWTGTLTYEQYF; DNA: TGCGCCAGCAGCCAAGGTTGGACCGGGACGTTAACCTACGAGCAGTACTTC
D: NA; size: NA; V: TRBV27; J: TRBJ1-5; CDR3: CASRVGAGQPQHF; DNA: TGTGCCAGCAGGGTGGGCGCGGGTCAGCCCCAGCATTTT
D: NA; size: few; V: TRBV28; J: TRBJ1-4; CDR3: CASSLVGTPTNEKLFF; DNA: TGTGCCAGCAGCTTGGTTGGGACACCAACTAATGAAAAACTGTTTTTT
D: TRBD1; size: many; V: TRBV20-1; J: TRBJ2-4; CDR3: CSARRTQGAGNIQYF; DNA: TGCAGTGCTAGAAGAACACAGGGGGCGGGGAACATTCAGTACTTC
D: NA; size: few; V: TRBV20-1; J: TRBJ2-1; CDR3: CSARDSLSLVFNEQFF; DNA: TGCAGTGCTAGAGATTCACTCTCACTGGTTTTCAATGAGCAGTTCTTC
D: TRBD2; size: NA; V: TRBV20-1; J: TRBJ2-1; CDR3: CSAREAGGYNEQFF; DNA: TGCAGTGCTAGAGAAGCGGGAGGGTACAATGAGCAGTTCTTC
D: NA; size: NA; V: TRBV28; J: TRBJ1-5; CDR3: CASSLVGSQPQHF; DNA: TGTGCCAGCAGTTTGGTCGGTAGTCAGCCCCAGCATTTT
D: TRBD1; size: NA; V: TRBV6-5; J: TRBJ1-2; CDR3: CASSLGGPPNYGYTF; DNA: TGTGCCAGCAGTCTAGGGGGCCCGCCTAACTATGGCTACACCTTC
D: NA; size: NA; V: TRBV4-2; J: TRBJ2-5; CDR3: CASSQDETGNYQETQYF; DNA: TGTGCCAGCAGCCAAGATGAGACGGGGAACTACCAAGAGACCCAGTACTTC
D: TRBD1; size: NA; V: TRBV6-5; J: TRBJ2-7; CDR3: CASGFWDRGPEQYF; DNA: TGTGCCAGTGGATTCTGGGACAGGGGCCCCGAGCAGTACTTC
D: TRBD2; size: few; V: TRBV10-3; J: TRBJ2-1; CDR3: CAIRGLAGYNEQFF; DNA: TGTGCCATTAGGGGACTAGCGGGGTACAATGAGCAGTTCTTC
D: NA; size: few; V: TRBV3-1; J: TRBJ2-7; CDR3: CASSPTRGRTKVYF; DNA: TGTGCCAGCAGCCCTACTCGTGGCCGGACGAAGGTGTACTTC
D: TRBD1; size: few; V: TRBV5-4; J: TRBJ1-1; CDR3: CASSFSGGTEAFF; DNA: TGTGCCAGCAGCTTTTCAGGGGGCACTGAAGCTTTCTTT
D: TRBD2; size: NA; V: TRBV5-6; J: TRBJ2-1; CDR3: CASSWGLAGGGNEQFF; DNA: TGTGCCAGCAGCTGGGGACTAGCGGGAGGAGGGAATGAGCAGTTCTTC
D: TRBD1; size: few; V: TRBV27; J: TRBJ1-4; CDR3: CASSSDRRDEKLFF; DNA: TGTGCCAGCAGTTCGGACAGGCGGGATGAAAAACTGTTTTTT
D: NA; size: few; V: TRBV28; J: TRBJ2-7; CDR3: CASSSRLGRLQTAYEQYF; DNA: TGTGCCAGCAGTAGCAGGTTGGGACGGCTGCAAACCGCCTACGAGCAGTACTTC
D: NA; size: few; V: TRBV18; J: TRBJ1-1; CDR3: CASSPDNPGVNTEAFF; DNA: TGTGCCAGCTCACCCGATAATCCAGGGGTGAACACTGAAGCTTTCTTT
D: TRBD2; size: NA; V: TRBV18; J: TRBJ2-3; CDR3: CASSPSGAGTDTQYF; DNA: TGTGCCAGCTCACCAAGCGGGGCGGGCACAGATACGCAGTATTTT
D: NA; size: many; V: TRBV12-3/TRBV12-4; J: TRBJ1-1; CDR3: CASSLGKNTEAFF; DNA: TGTGCCAGCAGCCTCGGGAAGAACACTGAAGCTTTCTTT
D: NA; size: few; V: TRBV20-1; J: TRBJ2-4; CDR3: CSAREVSGGEYIQYF; DNA: TGCAGTGCTAGAGAAGTTAGCGGAGGGGAATACATTCAGTACTTC
D: NA; size: NA; V: TRBV20-1; J: TRBJ2-5; CDR3: CSATDLTLETQYF; DNA: TGCAGTGCAACAGACTTGACCTTGGAGACCCAGTACTTC
D: NA; size: many; V: TRBV20-1; J: TRBJ1-1; CDR3: CSARGGTQVEAFF; DNA: TGCAGTGCTAGAGGGGGGACTCAGGTTGAAGCTTTCTTT
D: NA; size: NA; V: TRBV10-1; J: TRBJ1-1; CDR3: CASSEQGRDEAFF; DNA: TGCGCCAGCAGTGAGCAGGGACGGGATGAAGCTTTCTTT
D: TRBD2; size: NA; V: TRBV7-2; J: TRBJ2-7; CDR3: CASSSGGSGSNNEQYF; DNA: TGTGCCAGCAGCTCCGGCGGTAGCGGGAGTAACAACGAGCAGTACTTC
D: TRBD1; size: few; V: TRBV27; J: TRBJ1-2; CDR3: CASSKGQERYGYTF; DNA: TGTGCCAGCAGTAAGGGACAGGAGCGCTATGGCTACACCTTC
D: NA; size: NA; V: TRBV29-1; J: TRBJ1-1; CDR3: CSVERSLAFF; DNA: TGCAGCGTTGAAAGGTCCCTAGCTTTCTTT
D: NA; size: NA; V: TRBV7-9; J: TRBJ2-1; CDR3: CASSGGLQIGGNEQFF; DNA: TGTGCCAGCAGCGGGGGACTCCAGATTGGGGGCAATGAGCAGTTCTTC
D: NA; size: few; V: TRBV18; J: TRBJ2-3; CDR3: CASFFSRTDTQYF; DNA: TGTGCCAGCTTTTTTTCCCGCACAGATACGCAGTATTTT
D: NA; size: few; V: TRBV5-4; J: TRBJ2-7; CDR3: CASSSRTESYEQYF; DNA: TGTGCCAGCAGCTCCCGGACAGAGTCCTACGAGCAGTACTTC
D: NA; size: many; V: TRBV20-1; J: TRBJ2-7; CDR3: CSARDREYEQYF; DNA: TGCAGTGCTAGAGATAGGGAATACGAGCAGTACTTC
D: TRBD1; size: NA; V: TRBV7-2; J: TRBJ1-5; CDR3: CASSWDRAYQPQHF; DNA: TGTGCCAGCAGCTGGGACAGGGCTTATCAGCCCCAGCATTTT
D: NA; size: many; V: TRBV20-1; J: TRBJ1-3; CDR3: CSARDTGTPVSGNTIYF; DNA: TGCAGTGCTAGAGATACCGGCACGCCAGTCTCTGGAAACACCATATATTTT
D: NA; size: many; V: TRBV6-6; J: TRBJ1-5; CDR3: CASSYGQYNQPQHF; DNA: TGTGCCAGCAGTTACGGGCAGTACAATCAGCCCCAGCATTTT
D: TRBD2; size: NA; V: TRBV5-1; J: TRBJ2-3; CDR3: CASSLVRSGPSGRLDTQYF; DNA: TGCGCCAGCAGCTTGGTTAGATCCGGCCCCAGCGGGAGGCTAGATACGCAGTATTTT
D: NA; size: few; V: TRBV15; J: TRBJ1-2; CDR3: CATSRDEGNYGYTF; DNA: TGTGCCACCAGCAGAGACGAGGGGAACTATGGCTACACCTTC
D: TRBD1; size: few; V: TRBV7-6; J: TRBJ1-1; CDR3: CASSLYRGLNTEAFF; DNA: TGTGCCAGCAGCTTATACAGGGGGCTGAACACTGAAGCTTTCTTT
D: NA; size: many; V: TRBV7-9; J: TRBJ1-1; CDR3: CASEEENTEAFF; DNA: TGTGCCAGCGAGGAAGAGAACACTGAAGCTTTCTTT
D: TRBD1; size: few; V: TRBV25-1; J: TRBJ2-7; CDR3: CASSRTGGYEQYF; DNA: TGTGCCAGCAGCAGGACAGGGGGCTACGAGCAGTACTTC
D: NA; size: few; V: TRBV20-1; J: TRBJ2-2; CDR3: CSARDKDRRWNTGELFF; DNA: TGCAGTGCTAGAGATAAGGACCGACGTTGGAACACCGGGGAGCTGTTTTTT
D: TRBD1; size: NA; V: TRBV29-1; J: TRBJ2-2; CDR3: CSVEGGTATGELFF; DNA: TGCAGCGTTGAAGGAGGGACAGCCACCGGGGAGCTGTTTTTT
D: TRBD1; size: few; V: TRBV27; J: TRBJ2-7; CDR3: CASSLGQDFEQYF; DNA: TGTGCCAGCAGTCTAGGACAGGATTTCGAGCAGTACTTC
D: TRBD1; size: few; V: TRBV6-6; J: TRBJ2-7; CDR3: CASSYVGQGYYEQYF; DNA: TGTGCCAGCAGTTACGTAGGACAGGGATACTACGAGCAGTACTTC
D: NA; size: few; V: TRBV3-2; J: TRBJ2-6; CDR3: CASTPGQGTLSGANVLTF; DNA: TGTGCCAGCACCCCAGGACAGGGGACCCTCTCTGGGGCCAACGTCCTGACTTTC
D: NA; size: few; V: TRBV4-2; J: TRBJ1-5; CDR3: CASSQDHGAYSNQPQHF; DNA: TGTGCCAGCAGCCAAGATCACGGGGCTTATAGCAATCAGCCCCAGCATTTT
D: TRBD1; size: few; V: TRBV5-6; J: TRBJ2-1; CDR3: CASSRDRPDNEQFF; DNA: TGTGCCAGCAGCAGGGACAGGCCCGACAATGAGCAGTTCTTC
D: TRBD1; size: NA; V: TRBV12-3/TRBV12-4; J: TRBJ2-3; CDR3: CASSLTLVRGQGGPDTQYF; DNA: TGTGCCAGCAGTTTAACCCTCGTCCGGGGACAGGGTGGGCCAGATACGCAGTATTTT
D: TRBD2; size: many; V: TRBV20-1; J: TRBJ2-1; CDR3: CSATTSGTNEQFF; DNA: TGCAGTGCTACGACTAGCGGAACCAATGAGCAGTTCTTC
D: NA; size: few; V: TRBV7-8; J: TRBJ2-6; CDR3: CASSGLLSGANVLTF; DNA: TGTGCCAGCAGCGGGCTCCTTTCTGGGGCCAACGTCCTGACTTTC